One and the same sample provided the 6 T cell receptor beta chains below, sequenced in a study of T cell changes during pregnancy in multiple sclerosis (dated by TCRdb to about 2019). Libraries were constructed by the immunoSEQ multiplex PCR assay. This immuneACCESS table, as held by TCRdb, lists in-frame sequences with V and J called but not all clones. Of the missing ones, under half trace to an unresolved V gene in checked studies; the others have no known cause. The sample table shows 45,000 or so clones, and more than 85% are seen once. Around 10% of the sample is held by the ten biggest clonotypes. Sequencing used CD8+ T cells from peripheral blood mononuclear cells, obtained after pregnancy. The receptors shown here come from a female donor with multiple sclerosis, enrolled in a pregnancy study.

This clone was recorded only once. The J gene is TRBJ2-7, the V gene TRBV28; 8 bases agree with TRBD1. From germline, CDR1 is MDHEN and CDR2 SYDVKM. This CDR3 region has 13 residues. The V and J ends lost 2 bases and 6 bases, in that order; junction bases with no gene match: 3. The CDR3 spells CASSLTGGSEQYF. The CDR3 DNA follows: TGTGCCAGCAGTTTAACAGGGGGAAGCGAGCAGTACTTC.

The V and J genes are TRBV7-6 and TRBJ2-7; 7 positions match TRBD2. Trimming took 1 base from V and 2 from J; bases not matched to a gene: 8. From germline, CDR1 is SGHVS and CDR2 FNYEAQ. The CDR3 runs 16 residues. The CDR3 region has the DNA TGTGCCAGCAGCTTAGACGGGGGGAGTCTGACCTACGAGCAGTACTTC. Residues: CASSLDGGSLTYEQYF. The full variable domain, completed using reference TRBV7-6 and TRBJ2-7, is GAGVSQSPRYKVTKRGQDVALRCDPISGHVSLYWYRQALGQGPEFLTYFNYEAQQDKSGLPNDRFSAERPEGSISTLTIQRTEQRDSAMYRCASSLDGGSLTYEQYFGPGTRLTVT.

The rearrangement joins TRBV27 to TRBJ2-3, with a weak D call TRBD2 (6 bases). The CDR3 has 16 amino acids. Trimming removed 3 bases from V and 0 bases from J, with 13 bases in between. Germline V lookup: CDR1 MNHEY, CDR2 SMNVEV (reference sequence). This chain's CDR3 is CASSFSLATSTDTQYF. Written as DNA, the CDR3 is TGTGCCAGCAGTTTTTCTCTAGCGACTAGCACAGATACGCAGTATTTT.

The chain has TRBV7-2 and TRBJ2-2, with TRBD2 identical over 9 bases. CDR3 length: 15 residues. In germline, CDR1 is SGHTA, CDR2 FQGNSA. J was trimmed by 5 bases and V by 6 bases; bases with no gene match: 7. The CDR3 nucleotides read TGTGCCAGCAGGCGCGGGAGGGCCCGAACCGGGGAGCTGTTTTTT. It translates to CASRRGRARTGELFF.

The DNA of the CDR3 is TGTGCCAGCAGTTTAACGAGGGCCACTGAAGCTTTCTTT. Its protein product is CASSLTRATEAFF. The chain has TRBV27 and TRBJ1-1; D gene uncertain. The CDR3 covers 13 residues. With 2 bases removed from V and 4 bases from J, the gap between germline ends came to 8 bases. Looked up from germline, CDR1 is MNHEY and CDR2 is SMNVEV (reference sequence).

J is TRBJ2-7 and V is TRBV30, with 8 bases fitting TRBD1. Per germline, CDR1 GTSNPN and CDR2 SVGIG (reference sequence). Unmatched junction bases numbered 8, after V lost 3 bases and J lost 4 bases. This CDR3 spans 14 amino acids. This CDR3 is CAWSRGQGAYEQYF. For the CDR3, the DNA is TGTGCCTGGAGCAGGGGGCAGGGGGCTTACGAGCAGTACTTC.